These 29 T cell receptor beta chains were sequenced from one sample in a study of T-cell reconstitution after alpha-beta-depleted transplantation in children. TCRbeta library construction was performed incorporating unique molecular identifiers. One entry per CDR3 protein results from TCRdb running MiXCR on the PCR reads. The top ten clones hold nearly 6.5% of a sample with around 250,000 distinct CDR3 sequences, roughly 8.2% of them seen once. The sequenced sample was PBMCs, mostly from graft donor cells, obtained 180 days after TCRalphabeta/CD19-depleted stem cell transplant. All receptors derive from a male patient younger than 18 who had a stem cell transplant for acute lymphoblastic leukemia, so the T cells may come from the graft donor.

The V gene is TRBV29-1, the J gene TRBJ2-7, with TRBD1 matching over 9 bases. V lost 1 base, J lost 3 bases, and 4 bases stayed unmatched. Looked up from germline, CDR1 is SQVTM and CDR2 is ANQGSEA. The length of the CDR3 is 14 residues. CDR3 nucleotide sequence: TGCAGCGTTGAAGGAGGACAGGGGTTCTACGAGCAGTACTTC. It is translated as CSVEGGQGFYEQYF.

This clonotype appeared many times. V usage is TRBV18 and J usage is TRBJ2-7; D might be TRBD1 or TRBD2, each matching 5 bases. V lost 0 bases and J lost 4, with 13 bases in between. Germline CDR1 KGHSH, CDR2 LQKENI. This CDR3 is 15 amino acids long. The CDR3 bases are TGTGCCAGCTCACCACCGGCGAGGGGAAGGTACGAGCAGTACTTC. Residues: CASSPPARGRYEQYF.

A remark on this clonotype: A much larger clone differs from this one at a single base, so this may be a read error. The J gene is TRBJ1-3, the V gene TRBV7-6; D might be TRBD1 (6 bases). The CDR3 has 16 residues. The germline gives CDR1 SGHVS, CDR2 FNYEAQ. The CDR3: CASSLRPTGSQNPIYF. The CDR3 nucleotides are TGTGCCAGCAGCTTAAGACCGACAGGATCCCAAAACCCCATATATTTT.

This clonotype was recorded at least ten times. The CDR3 protein is CSVDGRVSMNTEAFF. The CDR3 bases are TGCAGCGTTGACGGTAGGGTATCCATGAACACTGAAGCTTTCTTT. The chain uses TRBV29-1 and TRBJ1-1; D gene unclear. With 3 bases removed from V and 0 bases from J, the gap between germline ends came to 14 bases. The CDR3 is made up of 15 amino acids. Germline CDR1 SQVTM, CDR2 ANQGSEA.

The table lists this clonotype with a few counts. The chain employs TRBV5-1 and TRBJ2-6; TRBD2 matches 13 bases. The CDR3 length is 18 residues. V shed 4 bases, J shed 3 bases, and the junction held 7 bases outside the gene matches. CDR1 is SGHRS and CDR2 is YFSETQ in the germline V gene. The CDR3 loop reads CASSLRTSGSNGANVLTF. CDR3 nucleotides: TGCGCCAGCAGCCTTCGGACTAGCGGGAGTAATGGGGCCAACGTCCTGACTTTC.

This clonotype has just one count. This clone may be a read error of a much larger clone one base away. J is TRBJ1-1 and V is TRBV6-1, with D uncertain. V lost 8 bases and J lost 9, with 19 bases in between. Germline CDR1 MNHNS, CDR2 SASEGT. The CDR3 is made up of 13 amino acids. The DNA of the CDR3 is TGTGCCAGCGGCCCGGAAGGCCAGACTCAAGCTTTCTTT. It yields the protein CASGPEGQTQAFF.

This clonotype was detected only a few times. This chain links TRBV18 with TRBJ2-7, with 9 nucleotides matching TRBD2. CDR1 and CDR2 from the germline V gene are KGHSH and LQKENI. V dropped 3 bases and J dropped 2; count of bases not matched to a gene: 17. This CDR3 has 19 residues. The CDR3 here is CASSPLPGNSAGGPYEQYF. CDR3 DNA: TGTGCCAGCTCACCGCTCCCCGGGAATTCGGCGGGAGGGCCCTACGAGCAGTACTTC.

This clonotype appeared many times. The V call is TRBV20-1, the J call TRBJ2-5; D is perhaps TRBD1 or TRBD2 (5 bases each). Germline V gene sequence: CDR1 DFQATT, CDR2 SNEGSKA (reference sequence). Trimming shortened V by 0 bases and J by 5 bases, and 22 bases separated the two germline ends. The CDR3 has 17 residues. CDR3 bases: TGCAGTGCTAGAGATGGAGAGAGGGACCTCCTGGGGGAGACCCAGTACTTC. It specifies CSARDGERDLLGETQYF.

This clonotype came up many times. In nucleotides, the CDR3 is TGTGCCATCAGTGACAACGGGGCGGGAGGCTTCTACGAGCAGTACTTC. Its translation is CAISDNGAGGFYEQYF. The chain employs TRBV10-3 and TRBJ2-7, with 8 bases matching TRBD2. The V segment lost 3 bases and the J segment 3 bases; nucleotides outside the gene matches: 10. Germline CDR1 reads ENHRY; CDR2 reads SYGVKD. The CDR3 totals 16 residues.

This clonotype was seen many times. The CDR3 reads CASSLDLRETQYF. CDR3 sequence (DNA): TGTGCCAGCAGCTTGGACCTTAGAGAGACCCAGTACTTC. J is TRBJ2-5 and V is TRBV11-1; D gene uncertain. CDR1 is SGHAT and CDR2 is FQDESV in the germline V gene (reference sequence). V was cut by 3 bases and J by 4 bases, with 9 bases left in between. This CDR3 has 13 amino acids.

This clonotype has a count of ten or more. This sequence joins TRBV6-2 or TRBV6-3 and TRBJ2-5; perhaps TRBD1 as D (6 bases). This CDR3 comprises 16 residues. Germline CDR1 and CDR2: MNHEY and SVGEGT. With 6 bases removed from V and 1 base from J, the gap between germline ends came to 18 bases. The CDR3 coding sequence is TGTGCCAGCAGAGTTACACCGACAGGACTCCAAGAGACCCAGTACTTC. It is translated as CASRVTPTGLQETQYF.

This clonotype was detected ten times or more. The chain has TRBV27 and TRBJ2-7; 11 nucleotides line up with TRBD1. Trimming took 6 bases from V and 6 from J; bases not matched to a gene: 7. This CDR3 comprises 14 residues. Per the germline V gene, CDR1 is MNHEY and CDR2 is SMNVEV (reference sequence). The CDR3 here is CASSTGTGGGEQYF. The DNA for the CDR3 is TGTGCCAGCAGCACCGGGACAGGGGGTGGCGAGCAGTACTTC.

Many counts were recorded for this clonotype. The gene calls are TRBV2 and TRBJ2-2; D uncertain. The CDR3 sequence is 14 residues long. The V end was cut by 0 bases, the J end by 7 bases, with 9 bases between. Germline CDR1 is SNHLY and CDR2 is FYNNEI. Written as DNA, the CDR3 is TGTGCCAGCAGTGAAGCGCCAAAAGTCGGGGAGCTGTTTTTT. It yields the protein CASSEAPKVGELFF.

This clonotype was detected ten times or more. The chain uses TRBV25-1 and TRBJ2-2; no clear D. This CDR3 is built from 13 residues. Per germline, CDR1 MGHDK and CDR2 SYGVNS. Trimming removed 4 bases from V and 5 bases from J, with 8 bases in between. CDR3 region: CASSAPGTGELFF. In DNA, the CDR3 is TGTGCCAGCAGTGCCCCTGGAACCGGGGAGCTGTTTTTT.

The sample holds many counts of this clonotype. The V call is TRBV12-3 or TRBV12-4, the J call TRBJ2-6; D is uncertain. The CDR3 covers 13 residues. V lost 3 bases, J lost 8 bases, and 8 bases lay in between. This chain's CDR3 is CASSFAETNVLTF. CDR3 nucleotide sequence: TGTGCCAGCAGTTTTGCGGAAACCAACGTCCTGACTTTC.

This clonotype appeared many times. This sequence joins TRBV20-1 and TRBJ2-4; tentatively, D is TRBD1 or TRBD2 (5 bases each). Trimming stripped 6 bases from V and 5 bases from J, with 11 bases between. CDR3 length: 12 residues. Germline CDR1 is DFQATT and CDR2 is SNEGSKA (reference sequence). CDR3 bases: TGCAGTGCGACAGAAGCGGAAAACATTCAGTACTTC. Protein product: CSATEAENIQYF.

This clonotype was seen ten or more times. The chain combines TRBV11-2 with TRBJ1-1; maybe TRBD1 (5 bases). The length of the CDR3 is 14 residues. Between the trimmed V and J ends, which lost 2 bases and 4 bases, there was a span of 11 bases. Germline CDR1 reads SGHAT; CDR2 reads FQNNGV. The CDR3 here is CASSLRGGRTEAFF. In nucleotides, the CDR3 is TGTGCCAGCAGCTTACGGGGCGGTCGCACTGAAGCTTTCTTT.

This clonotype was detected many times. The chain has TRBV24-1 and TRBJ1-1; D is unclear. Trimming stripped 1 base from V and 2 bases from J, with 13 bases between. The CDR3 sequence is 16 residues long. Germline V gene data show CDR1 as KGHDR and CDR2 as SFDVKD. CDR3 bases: TGTGCCACCAGTGATTTCATAGAACGGGGTAACACTGAAGCTTTCTTT. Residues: CATSDFIERGNTEAFF.

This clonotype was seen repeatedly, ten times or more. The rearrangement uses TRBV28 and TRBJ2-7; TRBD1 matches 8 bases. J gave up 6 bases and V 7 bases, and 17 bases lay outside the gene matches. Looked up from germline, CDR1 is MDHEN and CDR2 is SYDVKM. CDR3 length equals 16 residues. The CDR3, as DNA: TGTGCCAGCATTGCAGGCGGGACAGGCCCCGGGTCCGAGCAGTACTTC. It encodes CASIAGGTGPGSEQYF.

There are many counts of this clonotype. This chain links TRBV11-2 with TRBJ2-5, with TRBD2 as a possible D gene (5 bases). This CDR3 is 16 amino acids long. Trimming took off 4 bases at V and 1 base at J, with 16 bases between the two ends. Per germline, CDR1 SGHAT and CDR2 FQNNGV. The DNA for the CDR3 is TGTGCCAGCAGCTCTAACCTACGGGGATCCCAAGAGACCCAGTACTTC. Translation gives CASSSNLRGSQETQYF. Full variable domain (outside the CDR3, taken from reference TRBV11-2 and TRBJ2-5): EAGVAQSPRYKIIEKRQSVAFWCNPISGHATLYWYQQILGQGPKLLIQFQNNGVVDDSQLPKDRFSAERLKGVDSTLKIQPAKLEDSAVYLCASSSNLRGSQETQYFGPGTRLLVL.

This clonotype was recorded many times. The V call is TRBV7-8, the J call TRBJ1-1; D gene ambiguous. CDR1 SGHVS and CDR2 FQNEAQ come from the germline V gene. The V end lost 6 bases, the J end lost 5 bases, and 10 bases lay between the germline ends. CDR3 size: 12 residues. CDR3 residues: CASRGPGTEAFF. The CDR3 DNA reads TGTGCCAGCAGGGGTCCGGGAACTGAAGCTTTCTTT.

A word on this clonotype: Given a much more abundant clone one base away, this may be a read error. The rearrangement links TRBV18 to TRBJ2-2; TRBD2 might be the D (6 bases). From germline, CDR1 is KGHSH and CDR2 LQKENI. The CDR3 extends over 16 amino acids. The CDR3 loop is CVSSPLATPNTGELFF. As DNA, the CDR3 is TGTGTCAGCTCACCGCTAGCGACACCGAACACCGGGGAGCTGTTTTTT.

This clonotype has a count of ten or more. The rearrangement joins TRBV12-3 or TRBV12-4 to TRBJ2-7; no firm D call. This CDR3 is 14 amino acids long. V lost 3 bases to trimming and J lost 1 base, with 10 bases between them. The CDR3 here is CASSLRRISYEQYF. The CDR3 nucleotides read TGTGCCAGCAGTTTGCGCAGGATATCCTACGAGCAGTACTTC.

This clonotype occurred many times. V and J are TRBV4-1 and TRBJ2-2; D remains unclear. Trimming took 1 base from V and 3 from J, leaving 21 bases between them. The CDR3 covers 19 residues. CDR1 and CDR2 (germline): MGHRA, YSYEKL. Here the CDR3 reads CASSQVWSLWTTYTGELFF. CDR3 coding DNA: TGCGCCAGCAGCCAAGTTTGGTCTCTCTGGACGACGTACACCGGGGAGCTGTTTTTT.

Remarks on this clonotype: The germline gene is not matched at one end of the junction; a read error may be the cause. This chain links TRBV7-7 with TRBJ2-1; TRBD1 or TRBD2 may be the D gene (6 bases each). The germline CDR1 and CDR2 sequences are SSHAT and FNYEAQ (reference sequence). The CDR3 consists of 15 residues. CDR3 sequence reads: CASSLGGAGENEQFF. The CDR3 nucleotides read TGTGCTAGCAGCTTAGGAGGGGCAGGGGAAAATGAGCAGTTCTTC.

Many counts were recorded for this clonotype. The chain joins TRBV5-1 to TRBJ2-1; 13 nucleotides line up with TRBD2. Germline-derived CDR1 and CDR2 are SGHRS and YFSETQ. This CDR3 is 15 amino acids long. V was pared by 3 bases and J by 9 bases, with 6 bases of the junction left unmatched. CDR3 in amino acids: CASSYTSGGAFEQFF. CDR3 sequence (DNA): TGCGCCAGCAGCTACACTAGCGGGGGGGCGTTTGAGCAGTTCTTC.

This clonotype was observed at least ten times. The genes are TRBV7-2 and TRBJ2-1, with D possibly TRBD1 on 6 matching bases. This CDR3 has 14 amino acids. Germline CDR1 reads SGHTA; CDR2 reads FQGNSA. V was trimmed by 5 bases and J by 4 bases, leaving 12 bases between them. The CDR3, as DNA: TGTGCCAGCAGCCTAGGGACACGTTACAATGAGCAGTTCTTC. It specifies CASSLGTRYNEQFF. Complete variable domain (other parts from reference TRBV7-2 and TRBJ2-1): GAGVSQSPSNKVTEKGKDVELRCDPISGHTALYWYRQSLGQGLEFLIYFQGNSAPDKSGLPSDRFSAERTGGSVSTLTIQRTQQEDSAVYLCASSLGTRYNEQFFGPGTRLTVL.

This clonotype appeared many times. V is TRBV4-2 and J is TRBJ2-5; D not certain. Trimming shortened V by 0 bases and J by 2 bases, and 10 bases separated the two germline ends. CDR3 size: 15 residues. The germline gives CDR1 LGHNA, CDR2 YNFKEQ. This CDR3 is CASSQDWARQETQYF. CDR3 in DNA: TGTGCCAGCAGCCAAGATTGGGCCCGGCAAGAGACCCAGTACTTC.

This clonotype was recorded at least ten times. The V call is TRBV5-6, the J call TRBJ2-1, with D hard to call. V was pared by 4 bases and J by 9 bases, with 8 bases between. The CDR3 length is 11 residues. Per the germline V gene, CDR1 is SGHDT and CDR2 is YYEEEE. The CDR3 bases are TGTGCCAGCAGCACTGCAGGTGAGCAGTTCTTC. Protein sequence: CASSTAGEQFF.